Described below is a single TCR beta chain sequence and its context. What antigen it recognizes has not been identified. Base quality data are lacking; no much larger clone is found one base away. Sequences MDHEN (CDR1) and SYDVKM (CDR2) are obtained from the germline V gene. Here V drops 2 bases and J drops 8 bases, and the junction holds 1 base not matched to any gene. Measured from the cysteine to the phenylalanine, the CDR3 is 12 residues long. Only CDR3 DNA remains: 36 bases, in frame from the first base. Donors formed part of the validation cohort, which comprised 120 subjects and was distinct from the first cohort of 670 or so subjects. This entry comes from a study of cytomegalovirus exposure and HLA in healthy donors (dated 2017 in TCRdb). For the wider study: The roughly 650 repertoires of the first cohort and the roughly 110 validation repertoires were produced on the same platform, according to a later analysis. Along with the approximately 650-subject first cohort, a separate validation cohort of more than 90 different subjects was used. To predict cytomegalovirus infection status, the study combined high-throughput TCR immunosequencing, statistical association of individual TCRs with disease status, and machine learning. The study aimed to test whether cataloging public T cell receptors could reveal signatures of past pathogen exposure. What the authors observed across the whole study: In vitro tests confirmed that a few of the cytomegalovirus-associated TCR beta chains recognize cytomegalovirus antigens. In both the original and validation cohorts, the classifier was reported to diagnose cytomegalovirus status with high specificity and sensitivity. The study listed 150 to 200 TCR beta chains as associated with cytomegalovirus. All 120 or so repertoires were used to score co-occurrence in the validation cohort in a later analysis, because that analysis had no HLA typing for the cohort. The authors suggested that the approach could potentially be extended to other disease states and immunological phenotypes. Most TCR sequences were observed very rarely across donors, whereas some public TCRs were present in many individuals. Of the cluster scores, 85% to 95% were above 0 in a later analysis, which found that TCRs clustered in the first cohort also tended to co-occur in the roughly 130 validation repertoires.

The library was built by means of the immunoSEQ multiplex PCR assay. Per the authors' processing: A statistical classification framework was developed to diagnose cytomegalovirus status using the catalog of TCR beta chain sequences. TCRdb limited this immuneACCESS table to in-frame rearrangements with V and J called. A share of clones is missing; checked studies link under half to unresolved V genes, and the rest is unexplained. V and J calls and clone size follow that table, whereas D and trimming were derived from the DNA. Present in this sample are fewer than 120,000 clones, approximately 90% of which were seen just once. The ten top clones hold 1.5% to 2% of the sample.

In this chain, TRBV28 is recombined with TRBJ1-2; 8 middle bases align to TRBD1. Sequenced sample: PBMCs. This receptor was identified in a woman between 18 and 29 years old in good health and CMV-seronegative. This receptor has the CDR3 CASSLGTGGYTF. The DNA sequence reads TGTGCCAGCAGTTTAGGGACAGGAGGCTACACCTTC.